A single sample is the source of the 19 T cell receptor beta chains below, sequenced in a study of control samples from healthy donors and cancer patients. This table comes from immunoSEQ multiplex PCR, and its TCRdb copy is limited to in-frame clones, with some not included. This sample has 84,000 or so clones, with around 80% found just once. The sequenced material came from PBMCs. The receptors were sampled from a man aged 55-75 years with head and neck cancer.

The chain joins TRBV28 to TRBJ2-4; 7 bases are shared with TRBD1. J gave up 6 bases and V 10 bases, and 15 bases lay outside the gene matches. The germline V gene has CDR1 MDHEN and CDR2 SYDVKM. This CDR3 is built from 15 residues. In nucleotides, the CDR3 is TGTGCCACCAGACGTGAGAGACAGGGTGGAAACATTCAGTACTTC. This gives the protein CATRRERQGGNIQYF. The complete variable domain, with remaining parts taken from reference TRBV28 and TRBJ2-4, reads DVKVTQSSRYLVKRTGEKVFLECVQDMDHENMFWYRQDPGLGLRLIYFSYDVKMKEKGDIPEGYSVSREKKERFSLILESASTNQTSMYLCATRRERQGGNIQYFGAGTRLSVL.

The V and J genes are TRBV4-2 and TRBJ1-2; no definite D call. This CDR3 spans 18 amino acids. Trimming removed 1 base from V and 4 bases from J, with 22 bases in between. The V gene's germline CDR1 is LGHNA and CDR2 YNFKEQ. The CDR3 region is CASSQGGVRSVGFYGYTF. The DNA for the CDR3 is TGTGCCAGCAGCCAAGGTGGTGTGAGGAGCGTCGGATTCTATGGCTACACCTTC.

The V gene is TRBV10-3, the J gene TRBJ1-5; D remains unclear. V lost 2 bases and J lost 1, with 0 bases in between. The CDR3 sequence is 12 residues long. Germline V gives CDR1 ENHRY, CDR2 SYGVKD. For the CDR3, the DNA is TGTGCCATCAGTGAGAGCAATCAGCCCCAGCATTTT. Translated: CAISESNQPQHF.

The rearrangement links TRBV10-3 to TRBJ1-1; D is unclear. V lost 4 bases to trimming and J lost 0 bases, with 12 bases between them. CDR1 ENHRY and CDR2 SYGVKD come from the germline V gene. The CDR3 is 15 residues long. As DNA, the CDR3 is TGTGCCATCAGTGGCTTCCTCAGTATGAACACTGAAGCTTTCTTT. As protein: CAISGFLSMNTEAFF.

The CDR3 DNA reads as TGTGCCAGCTCCCTCGATCCGGGCTACACCGGGGAGCTGTTTTTT. Translation: CASSLDPGYTGELFF. The chain employs TRBV18 and TRBJ2-2; D remains unclear. Germline values: CDR1 KGHSH, CDR2 LQKENI. CDR3 length: 15 residues. Deletions cut 6 bases from V and 3 bases from J, with 14 bases between.

The chain recombines TRBV18 with TRBJ1-2, with unresolved D. The V end lost 2 bases, the J end lost 2 bases, and 12 bases lay between the germline ends. Germline loops: CDR1 KGHSH, CDR2 LQKENI. CDR3 length equals 15 residues. The CDR3 bases are TGTGCCAGCTCACCAGTCCCCCGAGACAACTATGGCTACACCTTC. Encoded protein: CASSPVPRDNYGYTF. Full variable domain (missing parts from reference TRBV18 and TRBJ1-2): NAGVMQNPRHLVRRRGQEARLRCSPMKGHSHVYWYRQLPEEGLKFMVYLQKENIIDESGMPKERFSAEFPKEGPSILRIQQVVRGDSAAYFCASSPVPRDNYGYTFGSGTRLTVV.

This chain links TRBV3-1 (or the pseudogene TRBV3-2) with TRBJ2-1, with 8 bases fitting TRBD2. The CDR3 spans 17 residues. J gave up 1 base and V 1 base, and 6 bases lay outside the gene matches. Germline values: CDR1 LGHDT, CDR2 YNNKEL (reference sequence). The CDR3 sequence: CASSQVKAGESYNEQFF. CDR3 DNA sequence: TGTGCCAGCAGCCAAGTTAAAGCGGGAGAGTCCTACAATGAGCAGTTCTTC.

This chain joins TRBV14 and TRBJ1-1; no clear D. This CDR3 has 15 amino acids. Germline assignment: CDR1 SGHDN and CDR2 FVKESK. The V end lost 1 base, the J end lost 0 bases, and 9 bases lay between the germline ends. The CDR3 DNA reads as TGTGCCAGCAGCCAAGCGGGAGGAATGAACACTGAAGCTTTCTTT. Translated: CASSQAGGMNTEAFF.

The sample holds a few counts of this clone. The V gene is TRBV7-2, the J gene TRBJ2-3; 8 nucleotides align to TRBD2. CDR3 length equals 15 residues. V shed 1 base, J shed 4 bases, and the junction held 4 bases outside the gene matches. CDR1 SGHTA and CDR2 FQGNSA come from the germline V gene. The CDR3 DNA follows: TGTGCCAGCAGCTTAGTAGCGGGAAGGTCAGATACGCAGTATTTT. Amino acids: CASSLVAGRSDTQYF.

The DNA of the CDR3 is TGTGCCAGCAGTTCACAGGGCAAGAACACTGAAGCTTTCTTT. Residues: CASSSQGKNTEAFF. The V and J genes are TRBV28 and TRBJ1-1, with a weak D call TRBD1 (6 bases). This CDR3 region has 14 residues. Trimming stripped 4 bases from V and 1 base from J, with 10 bases between. Per germline, CDR1 MDHEN and CDR2 SYDVKM. Full variable domain (missing parts from reference TRBV28 and TRBJ1-1): DVKVTQSSRYLVKRTGEKVFLECVQDMDHENMFWYRQDPGLGLRLIYFSYDVKMKEKGDIPEGYSVSREKKERFSLILESASTNQTSMYLCASSSQGKNTEAFFGQGTRLTVV.

CDR3 loop: CASSQDTGQGTQYF. CDR3 nucleotide sequence: TGTGCCAGCAGCCAAGACACAGGCCAGGGAACCCAGTACTTC. The J gene is TRBJ2-5, the V gene TRBV3-1 (or the pseudogene TRBV3-2), with D perhaps matching TRBD1 (5 bases). V was cut by 0 bases and J by 8 bases, with 13 bases left in between. The CDR3 consists of 14 residues. From germline, CDR1 is LGHDT and CDR2 YNNKEL (reference sequence).

The count of this clone is one. This chain uses TRBV28 with TRBJ2-3, with TRBD2 identical over 10 bases. V lost 6 bases to trimming and J lost 2 bases; unmatched junction nucleotides: 8. Germline V gene lookup returns CDR1 MDHEN and CDR2 SYDVKM. The CDR3 is 16 amino acids. The CDR3 spells CASSPFLAGDTDTQYF. Written as DNA, the CDR3 is TGTGCCAGCAGCCCCTTTCTAGCGGGAGACACAGATACGCAGTATTTT.

This sequence joins TRBV5-1 and TRBJ2-2, with TRBD2 identical over 14 bases. The CDR3 contains 16 residues. The germline CDR1 and CDR2 sequences are SGHRS and YFSETQ. Trimming removed 5 bases from V and 2 bases from J; junction bases left unmatched: 2. The CDR3 region is CASRGTSGSNTGELFF. CDR3 nucleotides: TGCGCCAGCAGAGGGACTAGCGGGAGTAACACCGGGGAGCTGTTTTTT.

The V call is TRBV3-1 (or the pseudogene TRBV3-2), the J call TRBJ2-1; 14 bases map to TRBD2. The V gene's germline CDR1 is LGHDT and CDR2 YNNKEL (reference sequence). V dropped 1 base and J dropped 0; count of bases not matched to a gene: 8. This CDR3 spans 20 amino acids. The CDR3 region is CASSQGRTSGGRSSYNEQFF. The CDR3, as DNA: TGTGCCAGCAGCCAAGGGAGGACTAGCGGGGGGCGAAGCTCCTACAATGAGCAGTTCTTC.

V is TRBV28 and J is TRBJ1-2; no firm D call. This CDR3 has 14 amino acids. Germline loops: CDR1 MDHEN, CDR2 SYDVKM. The ends were cut back, 3 bases at V and 8 bases at J, with 16 bases in the middle. The CDR3 spells CASSFPSPGSGYTF. The DNA for the CDR3 is TGTGCCAGCAGTTTCCCCTCCCCAGGATCCGGCTACACCTTC.

The chain has TRBV30 and TRBJ2-7; D possibly corresponds to TRBD2 (6 bases). This CDR3 contains 15 residues. Germline V CDR1 and CDR2: GTSNPN, SVGIG (reference sequence). The V end was cut by 2 bases, the J end by 4 bases, with 18 bases between. CDR3 loop: CAWSQEGSRLYEQYF. The CDR3 coding sequence is TGTGCCTGGAGTCAGGAGGGTTCAAGGCTGTACGAGCAGTACTTC.

Within the sample, this clone is medium-sized. The chain uses TRBV10-2 and TRBJ2-2; no firm D call. The V and J ends lost 4 bases and 3 bases respectively, with 15 bases between them. This CDR3 contains 16 residues. CDR1 is WSHSY, CDR2 SAAADI, per germline. CDR3 nucleotide sequence: TGCGCCAGCAGTGTTCAGACTCCCGCGTACACCGGGGAGCTGTTTTTT. This gives the protein CASSVQTPAYTGELFF.

The rearrangement joins TRBV6-5 to TRBJ1-2; 9 bases are shared with TRBD1. The CDR3 length is 14 residues. V shed 6 bases, J shed 2 bases, and the junction held 4 bases outside the gene matches. Germline V lookup: CDR1 MNHEY, CDR2 SVGAGI. The CDR3 DNA reads TGTGCCAGCAGCCGGGACAGGGCAAACTATGGCTACACCTTC. Residues: CASSRDRANYGYTF.

The chain joins TRBV7-9 to TRBJ1-2; D may be TRBD1 (6 bases). V lost 11 bases and J 8 bases, leaving 18 bases between the germline ends. The CDR3 length is 12 residues. Germline CDR1 and CDR2: SEHNR and FQNEAQ (reference sequence). CDR3 protein: CAGGTREGGYTF. The DNA of the CDR3 is TGTGCCGGAGGGACACGTGAGGGGGGCTACACCTTC. The complete variable domain, with remaining parts taken from reference TRBV7-9 and TRBJ1-2, reads DTGVSQNPRHKITKRGQNVTFRCDPISEHNRLYWYRQTLGQGPEFLTYFQNEAQLEKSRLLSDRFSAERPKGSFSTLEIQRTEQGDSAMYLCAGGTREGGYTFGSGTRLTVV.